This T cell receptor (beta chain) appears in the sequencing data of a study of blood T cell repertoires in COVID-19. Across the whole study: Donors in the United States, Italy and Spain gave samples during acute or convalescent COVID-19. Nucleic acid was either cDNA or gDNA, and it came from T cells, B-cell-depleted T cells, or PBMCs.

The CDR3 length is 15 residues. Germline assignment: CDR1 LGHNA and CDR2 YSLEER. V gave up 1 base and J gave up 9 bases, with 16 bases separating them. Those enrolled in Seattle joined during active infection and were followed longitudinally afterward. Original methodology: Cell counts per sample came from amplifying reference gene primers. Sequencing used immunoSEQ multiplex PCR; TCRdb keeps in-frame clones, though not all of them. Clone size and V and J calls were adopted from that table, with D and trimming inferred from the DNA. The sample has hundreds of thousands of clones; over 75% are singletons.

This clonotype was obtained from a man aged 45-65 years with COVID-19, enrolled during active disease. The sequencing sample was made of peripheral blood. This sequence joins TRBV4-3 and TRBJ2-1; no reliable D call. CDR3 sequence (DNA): TGCGCCAGCAGCCAAGCTGTCCCGGGTCCGAGTGAGCAGTTCTTC. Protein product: CASSQAVPGPSEQFF.